This T cell receptor (beta chain) appears in the sequencing data of a study of blood T cell repertoires in COVID-19. Study in general: Whether acute or convalescent, the COVID-19 samples came from the United States, Italy and Spain. T cells, B-cell-depleted T cells, or PBMCs provided the cDNA or gDNA that served as material.

The CDR3 is made up of 13 amino acids. The germline V and J ends were trimmed by 2 bases and 8 bases, with 13 bases remaining between them. The germline V gene has CDR1 SGDLS and CDR2 YYNGEE. Per the study methods: It was from reference gene primer amplification that nucleated cell counts were estimated. Profiling relied on immunoSEQ multiplex PCR, and the TCRdb table lists in-frame clones only, not all of them. From that table come the V and J calls and clone size; the DNA was used to work out D and trimming. Of roughly 100,000 clones in the sample, almost 90% are singletons; the top ten hold 3% to 3.5%.

The source is a human donor in a cohort sampled during active COVID-19. The material sequenced was peripheral blood. This chain links TRBV9 with TRBJ1-2, with a tentative D call TRBD1 (5 bases). The CDR3: CASSVQHQGGYTF. The CDR3 nucleotides read TGTGCCAGCAGCGTTCAGCATCAGGGCGGCTACACCTTC.